This entry lists 18 T cell receptor beta chains sequenced from one sample in a study of beta chain features in type 1 diabetes. The whole isolated RNA underwent reverse transcription, so sequencing captured expressed TCRB transcripts. Data came from immunoSEQ multiplex PCR; TCRdb stores just in-frame clones and leaves some out. The sample has some 410,000 clones; over 10% are singletons. The sequenced sample consisted of naive CD4+ T cells from blood. Receptors were obtained from a young woman in good health.

In its sample, this clone was seen many times. DNA of the CDR3: TGTGCCACCAGCAGGGTTACAGTGATAGGGCAGTTCTTC. This encodes CATSRVTVIGQFF. The V gene is TRBV15, the J gene TRBJ2-1, with unresolved D. V shed 3 bases and J shed 12 bases, with 15 bases lying between them. Germline V gives CDR1 LNHNV, CDR2 YYDKDF (reference sequence). The CDR3 has 13 amino acids.

This clone was seen a few times. The J gene is TRBJ2-7, the V gene TRBV28; no definite D call. V was clipped by 3 bases and J by 4 bases, with 4 bases between them. The CDR3 has 11 amino acids. The germline CDR1 and CDR2 sequences are MDHEN and SYDVKM. Here the CDR3 reads CASSLKYEQYF. Here the CDR3 DNA reads TGTGCCAGCAGTTTGAAATACGAGCAGTACTTC.

This clone was picked up a small number of times. This chain connects TRBV9 to TRBJ2-1; 8 positions match TRBD2. This CDR3 region has 15 residues. Germline-derived CDR1 and CDR2 are SGDLS and YYNGEE. V dropped 4 bases and J dropped 1; count of bases not matched to a gene: 4. The CDR3 DNA sequence: TGTGCCAGCAGCCCGGTAGCGGGGTCCTACAATGAGCAGTTCTTC. Protein: CASSPVAGSYNEQFF.

V and J are TRBV7-9 and TRBJ2-3, with D possibly matching TRBD2 (6 bases). The CDR3 is made up of 15 amino acids. CDR1 and CDR2 from the germline V gene are SEHNR and FQNEAQ (reference sequence). Trimming took 5 bases from V and 1 from J, leaving 13 bases between them. This CDR3 is CASSRRASGTDTQYF. DNA for the CDR3: TGTGCCAGCAGCCGGAGGGCTAGCGGCACAGATACGCAGTATTTT. Using reference TRBV7-9 and TRBJ2-3 for the parts outside the CDR3, the full variable domain is DTGVSQNPRHKITKRGQNVTFRCDPISEHNRLYWYRQTLGQGPEFLTYFQNEAQLEKSRLLSDRFSAERPKGSFSTLEIQRTEQGDSAMYLCASSRRASGTDTQYFGPGTRLTVL.

The V gene is TRBV5-4, the J gene TRBJ2-1, with D hard to call. Germline assignment: CDR1 SGHNT and CDR2 YYREEE (reference sequence). V lost 0 bases and J lost 4, with 11 bases in between. CDR3 size: 15 residues. CDR3 amino acids: CASSLDRTPYNEQFF. DNA of the CDR3: TGTGCCAGCAGCTTGGATAGAACCCCATACAATGAGCAGTTCTTC.

This clone has just a few counts. The V and J genes are TRBV29-1 and TRBJ2-5, with D perhaps assigned TRBD1 or TRBD2 (5 bases each). The V end was cut by 5 bases, the J end by 6 bases, with 13 bases between. The CDR3 totals 12 residues. CDR1 is SQVTM, CDR2 ANQGSEA, per germline. The CDR3 DNA reads as TGCAGCGTTCGTCGCAGGGAGAAGACCCAGTACTTC. It yields the protein CSVRRREKTQYF.

The V gene is TRBV2, the J gene TRBJ2-1, with TRBD2 matching over 14 bases. V was pared by 7 bases and J by 8 bases, with 1 base of the junction left unmatched. The germline V gene encodes CDR1 SNHLY and CDR2 FYNNEI. This CDR3 has 13 amino acids. The CDR3 loop is CASKTSGGDEQFF. Here the CDR3 DNA reads TGTGCCAGCAAGACTAGCGGGGGGGATGAGCAGTTCTTC.

This clone has a handful of counts. The CDR3 here is CASRRIEAFF. The CDR3 nucleotides read TGTGCCAGCAGAAGAATTGAAGCTTTCTTT. The chain combines TRBV2 with TRBJ1-1; no reliable D call. Germline V gene sequence: CDR1 SNHLY, CDR2 FYNNEI. The CDR3 has 10 residues. V shed 6 bases and J shed 7 bases, with 6 bases lying between them.

V is TRBV27 and J is TRBJ2-6, with a tentative D call TRBD2 (5 bases). Germline-derived CDR1 and CDR2 are MNHEY and SMNVEV (reference sequence). Trimming removed 3 bases from V and 0 bases from J, with 6 bases in between. There are 15 residues in the CDR3. CDR3 sequence: CASSFAGSGANVLTF. CDR3 coding DNA: TGTGCCAGCAGTTTCGCGGGCTCTGGGGCCAACGTCCTGACTTTC. Variable domain in full (rest from reference TRBV27 and TRBJ2-6): EAQVTQNPRYLITVTGKKLTVTCSQNMNHEYMSWYRQDPGLGLRQIYYSMNVEVTDKGDVPEGYKVSRKEKRNFPLILESPSPNQTSLYFCASSFAGSGANVLTFGAGSRLTVL.

This clone was picked up a small number of times. The V gene is TRBV5-1, the J gene TRBJ2-7; 7 bases are a match to TRBD1. The CDR3 has 12 residues. Trimming at V came to 4 bases and at J to 6 bases, leaving 4 bases not matched to a gene. Germline V CDR1 and CDR2: SGHRS, YFSETQ. The DNA for the CDR3 is TGCGCCAGCAGCATCCGGACAGGCGAGCAGTACTTC. This encodes CASSIRTGEQYF. The full variable domain, rest sourced from reference TRBV5-1 and TRBJ2-7, is KAGVTQTPRYLIKTRGQQVTLSCSPISGHRSVSWYQQTPGQGLQFLFEYFSETQRNKGNFPGRFSGRQFSNSRSEMNVSTLELGDSALYLCASSIRTGEQYFGPGTRLTVT.

The chain combines TRBV21-1 with TRBJ2-5; TRBD1, the D gene given by the table, was not confirmed from the DNA. The J call may be in error: the DNA end matches TRBJ2-7 better. TRBV21-1 is marked as a pseudogene. This CDR3 has 13 residues. The CDR3 coding sequence is TGTGCCAGCAGCAACTCAGGGAACTACGAGCAGTACTTC. Its translation: CASSNSGNYEQYF.

The rearrangement joins TRBV5-1 to TRBJ2-3; 12 nucleotides match TRBD2. CDR3 length: 17 amino acids. Looked up from germline, CDR1 is SGHRS and CDR2 is YFSETQ. Unmatched junction bases numbered 7, after V lost 0 bases and J lost 5 bases. The DNA for the CDR3 is TGCGCCAGCAGCTTGGGACTAGCGGGAGCCTCGGGAGATACGCAGTATTTT. Amino acid sequence: CASSLGLAGASGDTQYF.

The sample holds a few counts of this clone. This chain joins TRBV30 and TRBJ1-1; no definite D call. CDR3 length: 11 amino acids. Trimming took off 1 base at V and 7 bases at J, with 7 bases between the two ends. Germline V gene data show CDR1 as GTSNPN and CDR2 as SVGIG (reference sequence). CDR3 DNA sequence: TGTGCCTGGAGTGCGGTGGTTGAAGCTTTCTTT. Its protein product is CAWSAVVEAFF.

This chain uses TRBV9 with TRBJ1-1; no reliable D call. Germline V gene lookup returns CDR1 SGDLS and CDR2 YYNGEE. This CDR3 has 14 amino acids. Trimming left V 0 bases short and J 1 base short, with 7 bases between. The CDR3 protein is CASSVAVENTEAFF. The DNA of the CDR3 is TGTGCCAGCAGCGTAGCCGTTGAGAACACTGAAGCTTTCTTT.

The V gene is TRBV5-1, the J gene TRBJ2-6, with 10 bases fitting TRBD1. V gave up 4 bases and J gave up 11 bases; unmatched junction bases: 6. CDR1 SGHRS and CDR2 YFSETQ come from the germline V gene. CDR3 length equals 14 residues. The DNA for the CDR3 is TGCGCCAGCAGCCTGACAGGGGGCGTCTACGTCCTGACTTTC. Amino acids: CASSLTGGVYVLTF.

The sample holds a few counts of this clone. The rearrangement joins TRBV7-3 to TRBJ1-1, with a tentative D call TRBD1 (5 bases). This CDR3 region has 14 residues. Germline V CDR1 and CDR2: SGHTA, FQGTGA. The V and J ends lost 2 bases and 2 bases respectively, with 9 bases between them. CDR3 protein: CASSLGGVNTEAFF. The CDR3 DNA sequence: TGTGCCAGCAGCTTAGGAGGGGTTAACACTGAAGCTTTCTTT.

Notes on this clone: The identical CDR3 is also encoded by other nucleotide sequences in the sample. The chain has TRBV5-6 and TRBJ2-5, with TRBD2 matching over 7 bases. Germline assignment: CDR1 SGHDT and CDR2 YYEEEE. V lost 4 bases and J lost 2; bases outside the gene matches: 5. The CDR3 has 14 amino acids. For the CDR3, the DNA is TGTGCCAGCAGCGGGGGGGTATATCAAGAGACCCAGTACTTC. Its translation: CASSGGVYQETQYF.

This sequence joins TRBV9 and TRBJ1-2; possible D gene TRBD1, 5 bases. Germline values: CDR1 SGDLS, CDR2 YYNGEE. V shed 2 bases and J shed 0 bases, with 14 bases lying between them. CDR3 length: 16 amino acids. In DNA form, the CDR3 reads TGTGCCAGCAGCGTGGCCGGACACCTCTCTAACTATGGCTACACCTTC. This encodes CASSVAGHLSNYGYTF.